This T cell receptor beta chain stems from a study of beta chain features in type 1 diabetes (dated by TCRdb to the late 2010s). A note on the overall study: Mean age, gender distribution, total cell number and subset yield did not differ between patients and healthy donors. Naive and central memory subsets were obtained from all 28 donors, but regulatory and stem cell-like memory subsets were isolated from only 8 patients and 8 healthy donors. A total of 107,917,701 sorted cells were examined across all samples, and the number of cells per subset was strongly correlated with RNA yield. In the study, TCRB repertoires of sorted circulating CD4+ T cell subsets from recently diagnosed type 1 diabetes patients were compared with those of matched healthy donors. What the research found in general, with its limitations: PCR might favor shorter templates, but patient and control samples were amplified and corrected together, so any skew would affect both groups equally. A moderate but significant shortening of TCRB CDR3 length was observed in type 1 diabetes patients in all four CD4+ subsets. Because cDNA rather than genomic DNA was sequenced, highly expressing activated cells could have been over-represented, although no difference in activation and CD3 levels was found between groups. HLA sub-analyses involved small numbers of individuals, so any influence of HLA type on TCRB rearrangement remained unresolved. At VDJ recombination sites, patients with type 1 diabetes made fewer insertions and deleted more nucleotides, a pattern implying thymic rearrangement abnormalities. The naive, central memory and regulatory TCRB repertoires appeared to resemble one another more closely among patients than among healthy donors.

The entire isolated RNA was reverse transcribed using the High Capacity cDNA Reverse Transcription Kit, and thus expressed TCRB transcripts were sequenced. Deep immunoSEQ sequencing was applied to naive, central memory and regulatory T cell samples, giving an average of about 3.6 million total reads per sample. After sorted cells were lysed in RLT buffer, RNA was extracted with DNase-treated RNeasy Micro or Mini kits, with the choice depending on cell number. Each cell subset was processed on its own to prevent cross-contamination, while patient and healthy donor samples were processed together. TCRB sequences were amplified from cDNA with the immunoSEQ multiplex PCR, producing 87-bp fragments spanning the CDR3 region. The amplicons were sequenced using the Illumina HiSeq platform. Per the original workflow: PCR bias was corrected computationally using synthetic template baselines, and reads within Hamming distance 2 were collapsed, with unmergeable singletons discarded. By aligning reads against IMGT, V, D and J genes, CDR3 length, and insertions or deletions at six rearrangement sites were assigned. Within each subset, clonotype counts were normalized to sorted cell number, after which true diversity and Gini coefficients were computed with the tcR R package. Repertoire sharing was quantified using the overlap coefficient calculated on TCRB nucleotide sequences. Out-of-frame TCRB sequences from naive cells were analyzed as a proxy for the pre-selection repertoire. TCRdb provides this immuneACCESS table in a form limited to in-frame rearrangements. Some clones are lacking; in checked studies, under half of them reflect an unresolved V gene, and why the rest are absent is not known. V and J calls plus clone size are reproduced from that table; the DNA served to infer D and trimming. In all, the sample holds 250,000 to 300,000 clones, and 24% of those were seen once. The top ten clones comprise 0.012% of the sample.

Each donor gave one peripheral blood draw, averaging roughly 100 mL, which was collected into heparinised tubes. Naive, central memory, regulatory and stem cell-like memory CD4+ T cells were sorted on a BD FACSAria II using a panel including CD45RO, CCR7, CD25, CD127, CD95 and CD27. Purity was above 98% for every sorted population. PBMCs were separated immediately by Lymphoprep density gradient centrifugation and were stained directly, without being cultured. To minimize batch effects, samples were stained and sorted in pairs, one healthy donor with one patient per experiment. There are 14 amino acids in the CDR3, from cysteine to phenylalanine inclusive. Kept here is only the CDR3 DNA, which spans 42 bases and is read in frame from base 1. Relative to germline, V is 4 bases shorter and J is 4 bases shorter, with 13 bases between their ends. From a lookup of the germline V gene (reference sequence), CDR1 and CDR2 are SEHNR and FQNEAQ.

This clone was seen only a few times. The clone's antigen remains unknown. The sample holds no much larger clone one base away, and base qualities are not on file. This clonotype was obtained from a woman in her twenties or thirties with type 1 diabetes. The sequence joins TRBV7-9 to TRBJ2-5, with TRBD1 tentatively as D gene (5 bases match). Sequencing was carried out using naive CD4+ T cells from blood. What the cell subset or site label conveys for this sample: true naive CD4+ T cells. The DNA is TGTGCCAGCAGCTCCACGATAGGGGCAGAGACCCAGTACTTC. This gives the protein CASSSTIGAETQYF.